This TCR beta chain was retrieved from a study of blood T cell repertoires in COVID-19. V was trimmed by 0 bases and J by 4 bases, leaving 16 bases between them. Germline CDR1 SGHRS, CDR2 YFSETQ. The CDR3 runs 16 residues. Here immunoSEQ multiplex PCR was the method, and the copy in TCRdb shows in-frame clones only, minus some. The sample has approximately 250,000 clones, about 87% seen once. This clone appeared a single time. The sequence came from a woman aged 40 to 50 with acute COVID-19. Sequencing used PBMCs or T cells enriched from blood (not recorded which). V and J are TRBV5-1 and TRBJ1-2; D gene unclear. CDR3 sequence reads: CASSLGGSFTSYGYTF. The CDR3 coding sequence is TGCGCCAGCAGCTTGGGCGGGAGCTTTACTAGCTATGGCTACACCTTC. The full variable domain, its missing parts supplied by reference TRBV5-1 and TRBJ1-2, is KAGVTQTPRYLIKTRGQQVTLSCSPISGHRSVSWYQQTPGQGLQFLFEYFSETQRNKGNFPGRFSGRQFSNSRSEMNVSTLELGDSALYLCASSLGGSFTSYGYTFGSGTRLTVV.